The sample holds a few counts of the clone carrying this TCR beta chain. What it binds is unknown. MiXCR, applied by TCRdb to the reads, yields one record per CDR3 protein. Of 150,000 or so distinct CDR3 sequences in the sample, 20% to 30% were seen once. This specimen comes from a study of T cell repertoires in cytomegalovirus infection. Study overall: Shared public TCR beta signatures pointed to both CMV infection and a matching HLA type. General study points: What dominated the ex vivo response were HLA-C-restricted CMV-specific TCR beta clonotypes.

In germline, CDR1 is SQVTM, CDR2 ANQGSEA. Trimming removed 3 bases at V and 1 base at J, with 20 bases between. This CDR3 is built from 17 residues. This TCR was recovered from a human donor in good health (CMV status not recorded). Some clones in this sample may be carry-over from other donors' samples. Sequencing input: PBMCs. The chain combines TRBV29-1 with TRBJ2-3; D is perhaps TRBD1 (6 bases). CDR3 bases: TGCAGCGTTGATCCCCCCCGGCCGGACAGACGCACAGATACGCAGTATTTT. Protein product: CSVDPPRPDRRTDTQYF.